The T cell receptor beta chain described here comes from a study of CD8 T cells in ankylosing spondylitis. Study-wide points: For ankylosing spondylitis blood, a TCR beta motif of seven to nine highly homologous variants appeared characteristic. Relatively scarce in peripheral blood, disease-linked clones were CD8+.

Molecular-barcoded quantitative 5'-RACE produced these TCR beta libraries. TCRdb re-called the 5' RACE reads with MiXCR, one entry per CDR3 protein. The sample contains about 500,000 distinct CDR3 sequences, approximately 5% of which appear only once. This clonotype was observed many times. Its antigen is currently unknown. The CDR3 covers 15 residues. Germline CDR1 reads DFQATT; CDR2 reads SNEGSKA (reference sequence). V was trimmed by 3 bases and J by 0 bases, leaving 11 bases between them. This TCR was sampled from a male donor with ankylosing spondylitis. The rearrangement links TRBV20-1 to TRBJ2-2; no clear D. Input material: blood, either unsorted or a sorted T cell fraction (not recorded which). CDR3 in amino acids: CSASRSTANTGELFF. In DNA, the CDR3 is TGCAGTGCTAGTAGGAGTACCGCGAACACCGGGGAGCTGTTTTTT.